This TCR beta chain was captured by sequencing in a study of cytomegalovirus exposure and HLA in healthy donors (dated by TCRdb to the late 2010s). About the study as a whole: An earlier analysis of a few hundred of the donors reported 276 Gb of sequence data and some 110 million unique TCR beta sequences obtained from some 170 million T cells. Roughly 320 gigabases of sequencing data and around 80 million unique TCR sequences made up an early release that covered approximately 700 HLA-typed donors. The genetic ancestry cluster associated with self-reported Caucasian donors included 80% to 90% of the roughly 380 genotyped donors. The aim of the study was to test whether cataloging public T cell receptors could identify signatures of past pathogen exposure. The study used immunosequencing to profile the T cell repertoires of several hundred subjects and linked those repertoires to cytomegalovirus serostatus. Besides the first cohort of around 670 subjects, a separate validation cohort made up of 120 or so different subjects was used. High-throughput TCR immunosequencing, statistical association of individual TCRs with disease status, and machine learning were combined to predict cytomegalovirus infection status. A later analysis re-analyzed previously published TCR beta repertoires from about 730 donors and added high-resolution HLA genotyping to study TCR occurrence patterns. The later analysis used no new phenotypic data to find candidate immune exposures, relying instead on TCR beta sequences and their occurrence across donors. An earlier analysis of some 500 of the donors used high-throughput TCR beta sequencing to judge whether each TCR beta V gene segment behaved as functional or pseudogenic. Donor age, sex, ethnicity and CMV serostatus were compiled alongside the repertoire data. In a later genetic analysis, genome-wide SNP genotypes for 398 of the 666 donors were used, and that subset was treated as a discovery cohort. Every repertoire in the discovery cohort had been generated on one and the same sequencing platform. Both class I and class II loci were covered by HLA typing, at four-digit resolution. The number of donors typed differed by locus, with roughly 620-640 for A, B, C, DRB1 and DQB1, around 500 for DQA1, under 610 for DPA1, and some 450 for DPB1. Roughly five DR-DQ haplotypes were treated as single units for association and clustering because of strong linkage in the cohort. Among roughly 400 genotyped donors of the cohort, an average of roughly 230,000 unique TCR beta nucleotide sequences was sequenced per donor, of which 15% to 20% were non-productive. The study at large found these results: The presence/absence analyses assumed that sequencing depth was roughly uniform across donors, and that assumption may not be true. The authors suggested that the approach could potentially be generalized to other disease states and immunological phenotypes. Most CMV-associated TCR beta chains appeared to be HLA-restricted in a later analysis, and the HLA associations seemed to be driven largely by CMV exposure. For the cohort, immune exposure information was limited to CMV serostatus. In a later genetic analysis, a missense DCLRE1C variant was associated with V-gene and J-gene trimming of TCR beta chains, and the association was replicated in an independent cohort. This cohort had only TCR beta chains sequenced, and the lack of alpha or paired-chain data limited which features could be detected. A later genetic analysis reported fewer N-insertions in productive TCRs among donors in an Asian-associated ancestry cluster than the roughly 640-donor mean. The study gave a list of 150 to 200 TCR beta chains associated with cytomegalovirus. In vitro tests confirmed that a few of the cytomegalovirus-associated TCR beta chains recognize cytomegalovirus antigens. Correlated functional status among segregating V segments might be attributable to linkage disequilibrium, but an unknown experimental factor could not be ruled out. In both the original and validation cohorts, the classifier was reported to diagnose cytomegalovirus status with high specificity and sensitivity. Because counts were too low, around 18 rarely observed V segments, including chromosome 9 orphons, were left out of the earlier analysis of 587 of the donors. Several of the top co-occurrence clusters appeared to be linked to parvovirus B19, influenza, CMV and Epstein-Barr virus, according to a later analysis. While some public TCRs were present in many individuals, most TCR sequences turned up only very rarely across donors. A further reported finding was that TCR beta sequences accurately predicted the HLA-A and HLA-B alleles for most subjects in the first cohort. The 87-base-pair reads could not distinguish some IMGT-functional V segments, including TRBV6-2 and TRBV6-3, so those segments were excluded. Because HLA typing was unavailable for some donors at each locus, only the typed subset was used in association tests. In a later analysis, over 15,000 TCR beta sequences were associated with specific HLA alleles at a false discovery rate of 0.05. A later analysis found that TCR association rates varied across HLA loci, with DRB1 alleles showing the most associated TCRs and HLA-C alleles the fewest. A later analysis found that HLA-associated TCR beta chains were more clonally expanded and had lower generation probabilities than equally common non-associated chains. In an earlier analysis of roughly 560 of the donors, most TCR beta V segments were observed in productive rearrangements about 87% or about 30% of the time, broadly matching IMGT annotations. Assigning TCR associations to individual alleles was difficult when HLA alleles, especially DR and DQ, strongly co-occurred. A group of highly shared sequence variants was considered likely to be a technical artifact of the sequencing pipeline.

To note about this clone: Its recognized antigen is unknown. No base quality values were provided; no much bigger clone lies one nucleotide off.

The library was made by the immunoSEQ multiplex PCR assay. The multiplex PCR relied on a mix of 60 forward primers for TCR Vbeta segments and 13 reverse primers for TCR Jbeta segments. Amplification of the CDR3 region of rearranged TCR beta genes was performed with a multiplex PCR assay on genomic DNA. Amplified TCR beta libraries were sequenced as 87-base-pair reads on the Illumina HiSeq System. Regarding the original processing steps: A later analysis tallied around 82 million unique TCR beta chains across the 700 or so repertoires, and around 10 million of those chains were shared by two or more donors. A nearest-neighbor algorithm error-corrected the raw reads and collapsed the reads into unique sequences, merging closely related sequences to remove PCR and sequencing errors. V, D and J gene segments were assigned by aligning CDR3 sequences to IMGT reference sequences. For a sequence to be retained, a match of at least six nucleotides was required to both a V gene segment and a J gene segment. Rearrangements were called productive when the CDR3 lacked stop codons and stayed in frame with V and J; all others were non-productive. CDR3 was defined according to IMGT convention as the region running from the second conserved V-encoded cysteine to the conserved J-encoded phenylalanine. In an earlier analysis of around 640 of the donors, sequences lacking an unambiguous match to a single V gene segment were excluded. An earlier analysis of some 610 of the donors called V segments functional above 56.7% productive rearrangements and segregating when the between-donor standard deviation exceeded 5%. To diagnose cytomegalovirus status from the catalog of TCR beta chain sequences, a statistical classification framework was built. V and J gene assignment, in a later analysis, came from comparing TCR nucleotide sequences with IMGT/GENE-DB human TR gene sequences. Using the TCRdist pipeline, a later analysis assigned CDR3 sequences along with most-parsimonious VDJ recombination scenarios. In a later analysis, every TCR beta chain was defined by the combination of its CDR3 amino acid sequence and its V-gene family, and reads without a unique V-gene family were dropped. To address suspected cross-contamination and a sequencing artifact, a later analysis removed 592 highly shared, low-generation-probability nucleotide sequences. A later analysis calculated a clonal expansion index for each public chain from normalized within-repertoire ranks of inferred template counts. In a later analysis, generation probabilities were computed using a VDJ recombination model fitted to out-of-frame rearrangements, and the results were checked against IGoR. Hypergeometric tests were used in a later analysis to score TCR-TCR, TCR-HLA and TCR-CMV co-occurrence, with a repertoire-size bias correction applied to the TCR pairs. To estimate false discovery rates, a later analysis permuted the HLA or CMV assignments 20 times. In a later analysis, co-occurring TCRs were grouped using DBSCAN, with TCRdist sequence similarity added in when clustering inside HLA-allele-positive subsets. For co-occurrence clustering, repertoires with fewer than 30,000 or more than 120,000 public chains were excluded, along with roughly 5 repertoires with anomalous nucleotide sharing. Drawn from immuneACCESS, this table holds only the in-frame rearrangements with V and J called that TCRdb kept. Clones are partly lost; checked studies trace under half to an unresolved V gene and leave the rest unexplained. The V and J calls and clone size were taken over from that table, and D and trimming were inferred from the DNA. In this sample the table shows 210,000 or so clones, 83% of which occur a single time. Together, the top ten hold just over 1.4% of the sample.

From the germline V gene, CDR1 is KGHSH and CDR2 is LQKENI. The germline ends are 8 bases apart after V is trimmed by 0 bases and J by 2 bases. Taken from cysteine to phenylalanine, the CDR3 has 16 residues. Only CDR3 DNA remains: 48 bases, in frame from the first base. The cohort was made up of under 800 healthy bone marrow donors. At the time of sampling, every cohort member was nominally healthy, though immune exposures that went unrecorded were likely present. The donor was CMV seronegative and was included in the group of 352 seronegative cohort members. Each donor provided a peripheral blood sample, and peripheral blood mononuclear cells were used for TCR beta sequencing. The Qiagen DNeasy Blood Extraction Kit was used to extract genomic DNA from the blood cell samples.

The sample taken for sequencing was PBMCs. The chain is made from TRBV18 and TRBJ2-6, with TRBD2 tentatively as D gene (5 bases match). This clonotype was sampled from a girl under 18 in good health and CMV-seronegative. The CDR3 region has the sequence CASSPPGSPGANVLTF. The bases are TGTGCCAGCTCACCACCAGGGAGCCCTGGGGCCAACGTCCTGACTTTC. Joined to the reference TRBV18 and TRBJ2-6 proteins, this CDR3 gives the full variable domain: NAGVMQNPRHLVRRRGQEARLRCSPMKGHSHVYWYRQLPEEGLKFMVYLQKENIIDESGMPKERFSAEFPKEGPSILRIQQVVRGDSAAYFCASSPPGSPGANVLTFGAGSRLTVL.